This T cell receptor beta chain was captured in a study of early T cells in non-severe SARS-CoV-2 infection. In the study overall: Unpaired chains resulted from sequencing bulk RNA of unsorted whole blood.

Findings of the study overall: Clonotype matching in VDJdb favored anti-spike CD8 responses and did not capture private and CD4 specificities.

The CDR3 totals 14 residues. V was pared by 5 bases and J by 6 bases, with 16 bases between. Germline CDR1 is SGHNT and CDR2 is YENEEA. This clonotype was seen ten or more times. Its antigen is currently unknown. A single record per CDR3 protein comes from TCRdb applying MiXCR to the 5' RACE reads. This table has some 20,000 distinct CDR3 sequences, about 5% appearing once. This chain links TRBV11-3 with TRBJ2-5; the D gene is possibly TRBD1 (6 bases). This clonotype originated in an adult who was a healthcare worker with PCR-confirmed SARS-CoV-2 infection or an uninfected control (not recorded which). The sample was whole blood. CDR3: CASSLAGAAQTQYF. CDR3 in DNA: TGTGCCAGCAGCCTAGCAGGGGCGGCCCAGACCCAGTACTTC.